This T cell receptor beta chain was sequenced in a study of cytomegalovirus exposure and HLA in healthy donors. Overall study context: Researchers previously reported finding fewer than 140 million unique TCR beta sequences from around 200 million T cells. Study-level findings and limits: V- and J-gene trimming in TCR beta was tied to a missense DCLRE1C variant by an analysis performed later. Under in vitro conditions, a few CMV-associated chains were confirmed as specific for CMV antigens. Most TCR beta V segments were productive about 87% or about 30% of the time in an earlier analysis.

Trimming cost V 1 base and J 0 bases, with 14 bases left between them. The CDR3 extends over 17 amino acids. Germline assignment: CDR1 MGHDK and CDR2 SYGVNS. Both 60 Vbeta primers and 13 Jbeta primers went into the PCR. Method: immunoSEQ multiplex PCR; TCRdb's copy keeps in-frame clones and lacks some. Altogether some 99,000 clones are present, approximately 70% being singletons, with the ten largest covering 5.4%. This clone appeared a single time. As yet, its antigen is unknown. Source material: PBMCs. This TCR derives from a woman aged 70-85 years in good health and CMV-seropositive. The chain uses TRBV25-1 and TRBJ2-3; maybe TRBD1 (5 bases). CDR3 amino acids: CASSELEGAGSTDTQYF. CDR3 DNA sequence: TGTGCCAGCAGTGAATTGGAAGGGGCTGGGAGCACAGATACGCAGTATTTT.